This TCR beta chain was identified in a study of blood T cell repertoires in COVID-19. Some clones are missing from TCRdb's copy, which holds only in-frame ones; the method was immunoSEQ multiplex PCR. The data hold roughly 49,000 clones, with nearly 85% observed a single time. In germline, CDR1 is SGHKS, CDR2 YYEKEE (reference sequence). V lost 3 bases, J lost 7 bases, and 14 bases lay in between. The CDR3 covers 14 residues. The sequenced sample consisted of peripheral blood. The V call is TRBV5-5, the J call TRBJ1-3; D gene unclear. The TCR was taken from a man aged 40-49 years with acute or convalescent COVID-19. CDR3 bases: TGTGCCAGCAGCTCACGCGACACGTATAACACCATATATTTT. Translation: CASSSRDTYNTIYF.